A selection of T cell receptor beta chains follows, all from one sample in a study of Graves' ophthalmopathy and Graves' hyperthyroidism. TCRdb analysed the multiplex PCR reads with MiXCR anew, one entry per CDR3 protein. The sample consists of roughly 170,000 distinct CDR3 sequences, roughly 36% of them appearing once. The sample comprised peripheral blood. The receptors derive from a man under 40 with Graves' ophthalmopathy. The CDR3 runs from the conserved cysteine through the conserved F or W. The D gene is left open where the match is weak. Clone size is not always given. Where it is, it says once, few, many or a class for expanded clones.

D gene	J gene	V gene	clone size	CDR3 length	CDR3 DNA	CDR3 protein
.	TRBJ2-7	TRBV6-5	many	14	TGTGCCAGCAGTTATGAAGGAGGAAACTACGAGCAGTACTTC	CASSYEGGNYEQYF
.	TRBJ2-7	TRBV4-1	many	15	TGCGCCAGCAGCCAAACCCACAGGTGGGGTTACGAGCAGTACTTC	CASSQTHRWGYEQYF
.	TRBJ2-7	TRBV28	many	11	TGTGCCAGCAGGTCCGCCTACGAGCAGTACTTC	CASRSAYEQYF
.	TRBJ2-5	TRBV6-1	many	11	TGTGCCAGCAGTGAATCCGGGACCCAGTACTTC	CASSESGTQYF
.	TRBJ2-5	TRBV24-1	.	14	TGTGCCACCAGGGACTCCAAAGGAGGGGAGACCCAGTACTTC	CATRDSKGGETQYF
TRBD1	TRBJ1-1	TRBV28	.	13	TGTGCCAGCAGCCTAAACAGGGGCACTTCGGCTTTCTTT	CASSLNRGTSAFF
TRBD1	TRBJ1-2	TRBV20-1	many	13	TGCAGTGCTAACAGGGGGGCTAACTATGGCTACACCTTC	CSANRGANYGYTF
TRBD1	TRBJ1-1	TRBV6-2/TRBV6-3	.	15	TGTGCCAGCAGTTACTCGACAGGGTGGTATACTGAAGCTTTCTTT	CASSYSTGWYTEAFF
.	TRBJ1-3	TRBV6-5	many	15	TGTGCCAGCAGTTACTCGAAGGGTTTTGGAAACACCATATATTTT	CASSYSKGFGNTIYF
.	TRBJ1-1	TRBV30	many	12	TGTGCCTGGAGTAGCACAAACACTGAAGCTTTCTTT	CAWSSTNTEAFF
.	TRBJ2-7	TRBV6-2/TRBV6-3	.	15	TGTGCCAGCAGTCCAGTCCGGGACGGAACCTACGAGCAGTACTTC	CASSPVRDGTYEQYF
.	TRBJ2-7	TRBV6-2/TRBV6-3	.	12	TGTGCCAGCAGTTACGTTGGTTACGAGCAGTACTTC	CASSYVGYEQYF
TRBD1	TRBJ1-1	TRBV6-1	.	13	TGTGCCAGCAGTCCAGGACAGGTCACTGAAGCTTTCTTT	CASSPGQVTEAFF
.	TRBJ1-1	TRBV19	.	16	TGTGCCAGTAGTATAAATGGACAAGCCGGCAACACTGAAGCTTTCTTT	CASSINGQAGNTEAFF
.	TRBJ1-2	TRBV7-2	many	14	TGTGCCAGCAGCCTCGACAGGAGGGGGTATGGCTACACCTTC	CASSLDRRGYGYTF
.	TRBJ2-7	TRBV11-2	few	15	TGTGCCAGCAGCTTAGACAGGGATTGGCGCTACGAGCAGTACTTC	CASSLDRDWRYEQYF
.	TRBJ2-5	TRBV6-2/TRBV6-3	.	17	TGTGCCAGCAGCCGTCGAGGATGGAGCGGAGAGGAAGAGACCCAGTACTTC	CASSRRGWSGEEETQYF
.	TRBJ1-5	TRBV12-3/TRBV12-4	.	17	TGTGCCAGCAGCCCATTTAGGTCAGGGAACCTTAATCAGCCCCAGCATTTT	CASSPFRSGNLNQPQHF
TRBD1	TRBJ1-2	TRBV12-3/TRBV12-4	few	15	TGTGCCAGCAGAAAAACGGGACAGGGGAACTATGGCTACACCTTC	CASRKTGQGNYGYTF
.	TRBJ1-2	TRBV6-5	many	14	TGTGCCAGCAGTCTCGGGGGGCCCGGCTATGGCTACACCTTC	CASSLGGPGYGYTF
TRBD2	TRBJ2-7	TRBV7-4	.	14	TGTGCCAGCAGCTCGTGGGGGGGTAACTACGAGCAGTACTTC	CASSSWGGNYEQYF
.	TRBJ1-1	TRBV20-1	.	14	TGCAGTGCTAGGGACCCCAGGGTGAACACTGAAGCTTTCTTT	CSARDPRVNTEAFF
.	TRBJ2-7	TRBV6-5	.	14	TGTGCCAGCAGTTACGGGGCTTCCTCCTACGAGCAGTACTTC	CASSYGASSYEQYF
.	TRBJ2-6	TRBV6-1	.	14	TGTGCCAGCAGTGAAGCGACGGGGGCCAACGTCCTGACTTTC	CASSEATGANVLTF
TRBD1	TRBJ1-1	TRBV28	.	15	TGTGCCAGCAGTCCTGGGGACAGAACGAACACTGAAGCTTTCTTT	CASSPGDRTNTEAFF
.	TRBJ2-7	TRBV29-1	many	12	TGCAGCGTAGGACCTGCTACCTACGAGCAGTACTTC	CSVGPATYEQYF
.	TRBJ2-7	TRBV6-5	many	16	TGTGCCAGCAGTTACTCGGAGGAGGGGCCCTACTACGAGCAGTACTTC	CASSYSEEGPYYEQYF
.	TRBJ1-5	TRBV6-2/TRBV6-3	.	16	TGTGCCAGCAGTTACTCGGGCAGCCTCAGCAATCAGCCCCAGCATTTT	CASSYSGSLSNQPQHF
.	TRBJ1-2	TRBV30	many	11	TGTGCCTGGAGTGTACGTATCGGCTACACCTTC	CAWSVRIGYTF
.	TRBJ2-7	TRBV7-2	many	15	TGTGCCAGCAGCTTAGCCGGGACTGGGTCCTACGAGCAGTACTTC	CASSLAGTGSYEQYF
.	TRBJ2-7	TRBV28	many	12	TGTGCCAGCAATCTTCCGGGGTACGAGCAGTACTTC	CASNLPGYEQYF
.	TRBJ2-7	TRBV6-1	.	14	TGTGCCAGCAGGCTGACACCCGGCACCTACGAGCAGTACTTC	CASRLTPGTYEQYF
TRBD1	TRBJ2-5	TRBV10-1	.	15	TGCGCCAGCAGTGACCGGACAGGGTTAAGCGAGACCCAGTACTTC	CASSDRTGLSETQYF
.	TRBJ2-7	TRBV9	many	14	TGTGCCAGCAGCGTAGGAGGCCACTCCTACGAGCAGTACTTC	CASSVGGHSYEQYF
TRBD1	TRBJ2-7	TRBV29-1	many	13	TGCAGCGTTGAAGATGGACAGGGCAACGAGCAGTACTTC	CSVEDGQGNEQYF
.	TRBJ1-5	TRBV28	many	15	TGTGCCAGCAGTTTCTCCGACAGCAGCAATCAGCCCCAGCATTTT	CASSFSDSSNQPQHF
TRBD2	TRBJ2-5	TRBV12-3/TRBV12-4	few	15	TGTGCCAGCAGTTCCGGGACTAGCGCCCAAGAGACCCAGTACTTC	CASSSGTSAQETQYF
TRBD1	TRBJ1-6	TRBV9	many	14	TGTGCCAGCAGCCCAGGGGGAGGGAGATCACCCCTCCACTTT	CASSPGGGRSPLHF
.	TRBJ2-7	TRBV12-3/TRBV12-4	.	14	TGTGCCAGCAGCCCGAGCGGGCTTTACGACGAGCAGTACTTC	CASSPSGLYDEQYF
.	TRBJ2-6	TRBV6-1	.	15	TGTGCCAGCAGTGCGCGCCTCTCTGGGGCCAACGTCCTGACTTTC	CASSARLSGANVLTF
.	TRBJ1-5	TRBV6-1	many	14	TGTGCCAGCAGTAAACAGGGTCTGGGTCAGCCCCAGCATTTT	CASSKQGLGQPQHF
TRBD2	TRBJ2-5	TRBV6-1	few	17	TGTGCCAGCAGTGAAGGGGTGAGACTAGCGGGACGGGAGACCCAGTACTTC	CASSEGVRLAGRETQYF
.	TRBJ2-7	TRBV12-3/TRBV12-4	once	13	TGTGCGAGCGGCGGGGTCCACTCCTACGAGCAGTACTTC	CASGGVHSYEQYF
.	TRBJ1-1	TRBV7-2	many	10	TGTGCCAGCGGGAACACTGAAGCTTTCTTT	CASGNTEAFF
TRBD1	TRBJ1-1	TRBV27	.	15	TGTGCCAGCAGTTCTTGGACAGGTGGGAACACTGAAGCTTTCTTT	CASSSWTGGNTEAFF
.	TRBJ2-7	TRBV6-1	many	13	TGTGCCAGCAGTCGAACGGGACGTTACGAGCAGTACTTC	CASSRTGRYEQYF
.	TRBJ2-5	TRBV12-3/TRBV12-4	.	15	TGTGCCAGCAGTCCGGGGAACCCAGACCAAGAGACCCAGTACTTC	CASSPGNPDQETQYF
.	TRBJ2-7	TRBV6-1	once	14	TGTGCCAGCACCCCCCCAGGTTCGGCCTACGAGCAGTACTTC	CASTPPGSAYEQYF
.	TRBJ1-2	TRBV28	many	14	TGTGCCAGCAGTCCTGGACAAGAGGGCTATGGCTACACCTTC	CASSPGQEGYGYTF
.	TRBJ1-2	TRBV6-5	.	14	TGTGCCAGCAGTTACTCGGACATACTCTATGGCTACACCTTC	CASSYSDILYGYTF
.	TRBJ1-1	TRBV20-1	.	14	TGCAGTGCTAGAGATCAGGACGGCAACACTGAAGCTTTCTTT	CSARDQDGNTEAFF
.	TRBJ2-5	TRBV4-3	many	16	TGCGCCAGCAGCCAAGTTCCCCCGGGGCAGGGAGAGACCCAGTACTTC	CASSQVPPGQGETQYF
TRBD1	TRBJ2-7	TRBV18	many	12	TGTGCCAGCTCACCCCGGACAGGCGAGCAGTACTTC	CASSPRTGEQYF
.	TRBJ1-2	TRBV6-1	.	14	TGTGCCAGCAGTGAGGGGCTGTACTACTATGACTACACCTTC	CASSEGLYYYDYTF